This T cell receptor beta chain was retrieved from a study of T cell responses to AZD1222 COVID-19 vaccine. Profiling relied on immunoSEQ multiplex PCR, and the TCRdb table lists in-frame clones only, not all of them. The sample holds around 200,000 clones; around nine tenths are singletons and the top ten take about 8%. The CDR3 sequence is 18 residues long. Losses at the gene ends were 1 base for V and 0 bases for J; bases not matched to a gene: 10. Germline CDR1 is SGHVS and CDR2 is FNYEAQ. Concerning this clone: Its antigen is undetermined.

Notes on the study in general: Just a handful of AZD1222 recipients tested seropositive at baseline. Unmutated regions of variants are reportedly targeted by nearly half of spike-specific TCRs. It should be noted that donors were predominantly white British and more often female, and clonal diversity was possibly underestimated.

The material was peripheral blood, obtained on day 0 of AZD1222 vaccination. V is TRBV7-6 and J is TRBJ1-1, with TRBD1 identical over 8 bases. The source of this sequence is an adult in good health. CDR3 loop: CASSLGSGTGRMNTEAFF. CDR3 coding DNA: TGTGCCAGCAGCTTAGGCTCCGGGACAGGAAGAATGAACACTGAAGCTTTCTTT.